This T cell receptor (beta chain) was sequenced for a study of blood T cell repertoires in COVID-19 (dated by TCRdb to 2018 to 2021). About the investigation overall: Samples covering the acute and convalescent phases of COVID-19 were provided by collaborators in the United States, Italy and Spain. A freely available public database, intended as a resource for researchers studying the immune response to SARS-CoV-2, is where the repertoires were released. The prospective study material was composed of cDNA or gDNA derived from T cells, B-cell-depleted T cells, or PBMCs. Nearly every sample came with metadata listing a de-identified subject ID, COVID-19 status, age in years and sex. The samples were drawn from two sources: the first 160 participants of the ongoing ImmuneRACE study, and 1,200 or so subjects contributed by 6 global collaborators. Deeply sampled blood TCRbeta repertoires from subjects exposed to, actively infected with, or recovered from COVID-19 were included in the dataset. HLA class I and class II types, where available, came from metadata supplied by the sample provider rather than from assay-based typing. Beyond this particular receptor, the publication reports: The quantity of clinical and demographic metadata differed by source and by participant and was supplied without curation.

Notes on this clone: Its antigen is still unknown. There are no base qualities to consult, and no much larger clone falls within one base.

Enrolling through a virtual design, the prospective study's participants ranged in age from roughly 18 to 90 years and lived across roughly 24 United States geographic areas. In the prospective study, cohorts were assigned on the basis of participant-reported clinical history obtained from a screening survey and a study questionnaire. In the prospective study, mobile phlebotomists collected whole blood, serum and a nasopharyngeal or oropharyngeal swab from each participant. Participants in the prospective study had the option to provide additional blood draws and questionnaires over a 2-month period. Before DNA extraction, blood samples from the prospective study were shipped at room temperature or frozen. Spanning cysteine to phenylalanine, the CDR3 consists of 14 amino acids. Only the CDR3 region is kept as DNA, spanning 42 bases read in frame from base 1. V is reduced by 8 bases and J by 6 bases, leaving a spacing of 14 bases between them. The germline V gene supplies CDR1 SGHTA and CDR2 FQGNSA.

The immunoSEQ Assay, a bias-controlled multiplex PCR, was used to amplify TCRbeta CDR3 regions from genomic DNA. Processing in the source paper ran as follows. The number of nucleated cells in each sample was estimated by amplification of reference gene primers within the assay. To quantify the absolute abundance of each unique TCRbeta CDR3 rearrangement, sequence reads were collapsed and filtered. For each sample, productive Simpson clonality was calculated as the square root of Simpson's diversity index across productive rearrangements. TCRdb took this table from immuneACCESS and kept in-frame rearrangements with V and J called. Such tables lack part of the clones; where checked against another copy, unresolved V genes explain under half of the gap, and the rest is unexplained. The V and J calls and the clone size are those of that table, but D and trimming were determined from the DNA. Across this sample there are hundreds of thousands of clones, with around 89% seen only once. The ten largest clones take up 0.95% to 1.5% of the sample.

Sequenced material: PBMCs or T cells enriched from blood (not recorded which). The rearrangement joined TRBV7-2 to TRBJ1-6; too little of a D gene remains to name it. This clonotype was obtained from a woman aged 40 to 50 with acute COVID-19. The DNA sequence is TGTGCCAGCCGAGAAGAATTTGGTAATTCACCCCTCCACTTT. It encodes CASREEFGNSPLHF.